The rows below give T cell receptor beta chains drawn from one sample of a study of blood T cells in healthy people across ages. MiXCR, run by TCRdb on the 5' RACE reads, gives a single entry per CDR3 protein. The sample includes about 630,000 distinct CDR3 sequences, around 21% of them seen just once. Sequenced material: blood. Receptor source: a man in his 70s in good health. Each CDR3 is given with its conserved first and last residue. Fields, in order: V gene, J gene, D gene, clone size, CDR3 protein, CDR3 DNA. D genes are given only for firm matches. The size of a clone is reported for some rows only, either as once, few or many, or as a class for expanded clones.

TRBV12-3/TRBV12-4	TRBJ2-1	TRBD2	few	CASSWLRGAGVWNEQFF	TGTGCCAGCAGTTGGTTGCGTGGGGCGGGAGTGTGGAATGAGCAGTTCTTC
TRBV20-1	TRBJ2-2	.	.	CSARQHLPRVNTGELFF	TGCAGTGCTAGACAACATCTCCCTAGAGTGAACACCGGGGAGCTGTTTTTT
TRBV11-2	TRBJ1-6	.	few	CASSPRATSPLHF	TGTGCCAGCAGCCCTCGAGCGACTTCACCCCTCCACTTT
TRBV20-1	TRBJ2-1	.	.	CSAPNLASSYNEQFF	TGCAGTGCGCCAAACCTAGCTTCGTCCTACAATGAGCAGTTCTTC
TRBV19	TRBJ2-1	.	.	CASSIMGVGGNEQFF	TGTGCCAGTAGTATAATGGGGGTGGGTGGGAATGAGCAGTTCTTC
TRBV29-1	TRBJ2-6	.	few	CSVEEDGNVLTF	TGCAGCGTTGAGGAGGACGGGAACGTCCTGACTTTC
TRBV6-1	TRBJ1-6	.	.	CASRIKGSNSPLHF	TGTGCCAGCAGAATTAAGGGGAGTAATTCACCCCTCCACTTT
TRBV24-1	TRBJ2-1	TRBD2	few	CATAEREFGEQFF	TGTGCCACCGCAGAGCGGGAGTTCGGTGAGCAGTTCTTC
TRBV20-1	TRBJ2-5	.	.	CSARGDATVRETQYF	TGCAGTGCTAGGGGGGACGCAACGGTGCGGGAGACCCAGTACTTC
TRBV5-1	TRBJ2-2	TRBD2	.	CASSLTSGVDTGELFF	TGCGCCAGCAGCCTAACTAGCGGGGTCGACACCGGGGAGCTGTTTTTT
TRBV20-1	TRBJ1-4	.	few	CSARDPLADNEKLFF	TGCAGTGCTAGAGATCCCCTGGCCGATAATGAAAAACTGTTTTTT
TRBV7-2	TRBJ2-7	TRBD1	few	CASSFGQGVRREQYF	TGTGCCAGCAGCTTCGGACAGGGAGTTCGTCGCGAGCAGTACTTC
TRBV20-1	TRBJ2-3	TRBD2	.	CSASRTSGTSDTQYF	TGCAGTGCTAGCCGGACTAGCGGTACCTCAGATACGCAGTATTTT
TRBV29-1	TRBJ2-5	TRBD1	few	CSVEGTGTETQYF	TGCAGCGTTGAGGGGACAGGGACAGAGACCCAGTACTTC
TRBV12-3/TRBV12-4	TRBJ2-5	.	.	CASTELGEETQYF	TGTGCCAGCACCGAACTAGGGGAGGAGACCCAGTACTTC
TRBV9	TRBJ1-5	.	many	CASSGWGGQPQHF	TGTGCCAGCAGCGGGTGGGGAGGTCAGCCCCAGCATTTT
TRBV27	TRBJ1-2	.	few	CATRQNYGYTF	TGTGCCACCCGACAGAACTATGGCTACACCTTC
TRBV29-1	TRBJ1-1	.	few	CSARPDGGNTEAFF	TGCAGCGCGCGACCGGACGGAGGGAACACTGAAGCTTTCTTT
TRBV28	TRBJ2-3	.	few	CASSFYLGEDTDTQYF	TGTGCCAGCAGTTTTTACCTCGGGGAGGACACAGATACGCAGTATTTT
TRBV28	TRBJ2-1	TRBD1	.	CASIMGTGVYNEQFF	TGTGCCAGCATCATGGGGACAGGGGTCTACAATGAGCAGTTCTTC
TRBV20-1	TRBJ1-6	TRBD1	.	CSADPGQGISYNSPLHF	TGCAGTGCAGATCCGGGACAGGGAATCTCCTATAATTCACCCCTCCACTTT
TRBV7-9	TRBJ1-1	.	.	CASSLPGGGTEAFF	TGTGCCAGCAGCCTCCCTGGGGGTGGCACTGAAGCTTTCTTT
TRBV28	TRBJ2-5	.	few	CASSPPRGVPGTQYF	TGTGCCAGCAGTCCCCCCCGCGGGGTTCCTGGGACCCAGTACTTC
TRBV29-1	TRBJ2-1	.	.	CSVVRQGGLYNEQFF	TGCAGCGTTGTACGGCAAGGTGGACTCTACAATGAGCAGTTCTTC
TRBV30	TRBJ2-7	TRBD2	once	CAWKLAGGYEQYF	TGTGCCTGGAAACTAGCGGGAGGGTACGAGCAGTACTTC
TRBV20-1	TRBJ2-3	.	.	CSAPRGGKTDTQYF	TGCAGTGCCCCTAGGGGGGGGAAGACAGATACGCAGTATTTT
TRBV29-1	TRBJ2-3	TRBD1	few	CSVVAGTGSTDTQYF	TGCAGCGTAGTTGCCGGGACAGGGAGCACAGATACGCAGTATTTT
TRBV6-5	TRBJ1-1	TRBD1	.	CASSSRQGVGNTEAFF	TGTGCCAGCAGTTCCCGACAGGGAGTGGGGAACACTGAAGCTTTCTTT
TRBV7-2	TRBJ2-7	.	.	CASSLTPFGAGPQYF	TGTGCCAGCAGCTTAACCCCGTTTGGGGCGGGGCCGCAGTACTTC
TRBV15	TRBJ2-4	.	.	CATSGQWDENVQYF	TGTGCCACCAGCGGACAATGGGACGAAAACGTTCAGTACTTC
TRBV6-2/TRBV6-3	TRBJ2-7	TRBD1	few	CASSETRGLDEQYF	TGTGCCAGCAGTGAGACAAGGGGGCTTGACGAGCAGTACTTC
TRBV12-3/TRBV12-4	TRBJ2-5	.	few	CASSFRGTGQETQYF	TGTGCCAGCAGTTTTCGCGGGACCGGTCAAGAGACCCAGTACTTC
TRBV10-3	TRBJ1-2	.	.	CAISSTGNYGYTF	TGTGCCATCAGTTCAACAGGGAACTATGGCTACACCTTC
TRBV27	TRBJ1-1	.	few	CASSLWGSGGTEAFF	TGTGCCAGCAGTTTATGGGGTTCAGGAGGCACTGAAGCTTTCTTT
TRBV28	TRBJ2-5	.	few	CASSPLPTKVETQYF	TGTGCCAGCAGTCCATTACCTACAAAGGTGGAGACCCAGTACTTC
TRBV6-6	TRBJ2-7	TRBD2	.	CASSPPGGSHEQYF	TGTGCCAGCAGTCCTCCCGGGGGGTCCCACGAGCAGTACTTC
TRBV7-3	TRBJ2-1	.	.	CASSVGSTNEQFF	TGTGCCAGCAGCGTTGGTTCCACCAATGAGCAGTTCTTC
TRBV29-1	TRBJ2-7	TRBD1	few	CSAISGTGFEQYF	TGCAGCGCAATCTCCGGGACAGGGTTCGAGCAGTACTTC